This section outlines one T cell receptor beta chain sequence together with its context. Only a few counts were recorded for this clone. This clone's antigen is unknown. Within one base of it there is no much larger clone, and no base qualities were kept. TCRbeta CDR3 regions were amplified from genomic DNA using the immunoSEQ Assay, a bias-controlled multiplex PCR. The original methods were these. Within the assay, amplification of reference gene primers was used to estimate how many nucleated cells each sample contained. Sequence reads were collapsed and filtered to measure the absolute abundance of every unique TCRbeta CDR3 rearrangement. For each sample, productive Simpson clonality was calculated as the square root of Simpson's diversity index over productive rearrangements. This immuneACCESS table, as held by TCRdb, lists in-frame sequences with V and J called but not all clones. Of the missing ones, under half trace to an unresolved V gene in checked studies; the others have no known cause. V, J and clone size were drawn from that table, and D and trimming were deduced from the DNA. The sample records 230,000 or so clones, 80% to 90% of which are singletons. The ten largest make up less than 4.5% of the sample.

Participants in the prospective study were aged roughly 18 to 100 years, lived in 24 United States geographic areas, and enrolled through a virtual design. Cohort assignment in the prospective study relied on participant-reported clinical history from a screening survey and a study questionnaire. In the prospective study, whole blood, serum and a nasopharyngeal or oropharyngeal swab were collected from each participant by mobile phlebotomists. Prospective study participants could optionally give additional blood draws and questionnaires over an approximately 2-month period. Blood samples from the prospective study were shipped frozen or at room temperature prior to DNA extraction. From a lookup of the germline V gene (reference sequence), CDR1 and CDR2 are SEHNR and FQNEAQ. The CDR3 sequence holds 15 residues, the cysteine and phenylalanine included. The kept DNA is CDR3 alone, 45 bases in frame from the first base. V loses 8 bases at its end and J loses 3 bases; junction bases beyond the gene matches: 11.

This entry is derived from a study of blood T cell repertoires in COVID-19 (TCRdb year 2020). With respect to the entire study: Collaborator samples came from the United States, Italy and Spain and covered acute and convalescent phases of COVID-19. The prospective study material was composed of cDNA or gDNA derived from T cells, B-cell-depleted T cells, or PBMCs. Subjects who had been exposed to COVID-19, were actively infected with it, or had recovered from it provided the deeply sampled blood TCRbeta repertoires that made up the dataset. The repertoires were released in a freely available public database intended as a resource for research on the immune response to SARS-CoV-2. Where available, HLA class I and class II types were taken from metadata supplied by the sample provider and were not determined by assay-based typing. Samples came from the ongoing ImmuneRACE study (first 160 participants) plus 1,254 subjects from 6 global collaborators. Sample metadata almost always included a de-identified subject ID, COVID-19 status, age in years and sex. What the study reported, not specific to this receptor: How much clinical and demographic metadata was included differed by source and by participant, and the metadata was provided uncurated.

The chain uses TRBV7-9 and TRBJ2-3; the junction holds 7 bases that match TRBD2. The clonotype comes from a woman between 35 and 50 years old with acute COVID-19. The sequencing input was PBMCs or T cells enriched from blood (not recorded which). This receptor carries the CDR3 CASGAWGGGTDTQYF. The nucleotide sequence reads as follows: TGTGCCAGCGGAGCTTGGGGGGGAGGGACAGATACGCAGTATTTT.